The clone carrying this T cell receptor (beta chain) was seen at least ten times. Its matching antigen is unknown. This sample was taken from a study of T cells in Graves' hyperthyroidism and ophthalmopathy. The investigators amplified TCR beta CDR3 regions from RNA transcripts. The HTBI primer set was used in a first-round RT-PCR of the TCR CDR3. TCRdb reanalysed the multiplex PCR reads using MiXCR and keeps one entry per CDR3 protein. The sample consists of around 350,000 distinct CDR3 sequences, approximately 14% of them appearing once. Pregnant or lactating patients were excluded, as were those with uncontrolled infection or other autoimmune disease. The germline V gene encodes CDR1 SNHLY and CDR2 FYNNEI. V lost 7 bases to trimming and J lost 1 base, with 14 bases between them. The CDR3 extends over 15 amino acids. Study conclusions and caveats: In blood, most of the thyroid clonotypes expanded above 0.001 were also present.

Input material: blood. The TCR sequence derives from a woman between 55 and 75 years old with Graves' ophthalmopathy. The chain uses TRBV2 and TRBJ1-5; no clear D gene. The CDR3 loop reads CASKPGVLSNQPQHF. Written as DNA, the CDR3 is TGTGCCAGCAAGCCCGGGGTCCTGAGCAATCAGCCCCAGCATTTT.